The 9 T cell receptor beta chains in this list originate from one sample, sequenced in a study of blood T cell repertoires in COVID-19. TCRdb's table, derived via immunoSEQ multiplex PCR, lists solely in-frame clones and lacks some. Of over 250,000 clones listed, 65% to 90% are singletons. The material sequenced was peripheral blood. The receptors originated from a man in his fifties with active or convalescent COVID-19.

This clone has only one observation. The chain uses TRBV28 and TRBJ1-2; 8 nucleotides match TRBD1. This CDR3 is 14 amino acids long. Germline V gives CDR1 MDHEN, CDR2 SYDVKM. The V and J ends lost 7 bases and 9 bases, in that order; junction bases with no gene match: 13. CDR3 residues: CASNPGQARTSYTF. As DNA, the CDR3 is TGTGCCAGCAACCCGGGACAGGCTCGAACGAGCTACACCTTC.

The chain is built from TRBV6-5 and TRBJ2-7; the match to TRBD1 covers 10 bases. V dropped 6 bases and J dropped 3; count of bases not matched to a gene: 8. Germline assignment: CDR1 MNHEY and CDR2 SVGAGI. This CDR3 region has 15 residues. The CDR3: CASRGSGTGVYEQYF. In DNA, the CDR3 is TGTGCCAGCAGAGGCTCCGGGACAGGGGTCTACGAGCAGTACTTC.

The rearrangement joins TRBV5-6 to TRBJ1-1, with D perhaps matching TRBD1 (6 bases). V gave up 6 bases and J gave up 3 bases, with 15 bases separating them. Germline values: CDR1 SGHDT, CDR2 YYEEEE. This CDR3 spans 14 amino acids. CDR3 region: CASILWGGHTEAFF. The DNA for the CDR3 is TGTGCCAGCATCCTTTGGGGGGGGCACACTGAAGCTTTCTTT.

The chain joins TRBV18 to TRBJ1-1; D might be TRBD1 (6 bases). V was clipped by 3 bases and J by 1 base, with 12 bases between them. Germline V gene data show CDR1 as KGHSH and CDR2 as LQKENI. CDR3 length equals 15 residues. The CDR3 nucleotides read TGTGCCAGCTCACCTTCTGGGACACCGAACACTGAAGCTTTCTTT. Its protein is CASSPSGTPNTEAFF.

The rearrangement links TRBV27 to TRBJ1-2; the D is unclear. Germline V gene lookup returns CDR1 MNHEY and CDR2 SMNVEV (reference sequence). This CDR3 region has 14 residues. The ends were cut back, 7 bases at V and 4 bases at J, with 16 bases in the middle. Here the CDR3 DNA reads TGTGCCAGCATGCCCGGTACTCCACTCTATGGCTACACCTTC. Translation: CASMPGTPLYGYTF.

DNA for the CDR3: TGTGCCAGCAGTTTTGACAACGAGCAGTACTTC. Its translation is CASSFDNEQYF. The chain combines TRBV12-3 or TRBV12-4 with TRBJ2-7; no firm D call. With 3 bases removed from V and 5 bases from J, the gap between germline ends came to 5 bases. The CDR3 covers 11 residues.

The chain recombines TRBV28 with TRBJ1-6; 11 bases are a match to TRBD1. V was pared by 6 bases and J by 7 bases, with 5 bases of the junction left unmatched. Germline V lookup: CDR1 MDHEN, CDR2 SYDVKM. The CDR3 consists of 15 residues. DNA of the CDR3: TGTGCCAGCAGACCCGGGACAGGGGGGAATTCACCCCTCCACTTT. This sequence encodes CASRPGTGGNSPLHF.

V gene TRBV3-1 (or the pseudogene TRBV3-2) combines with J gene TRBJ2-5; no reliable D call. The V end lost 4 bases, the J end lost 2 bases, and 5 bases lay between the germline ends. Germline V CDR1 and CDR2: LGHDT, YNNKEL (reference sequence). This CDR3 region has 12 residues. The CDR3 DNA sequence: TGTGCCAGCAGCCCCCGGCAAGAGACCCAGTACTTC. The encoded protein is CASSPRQETQYF.

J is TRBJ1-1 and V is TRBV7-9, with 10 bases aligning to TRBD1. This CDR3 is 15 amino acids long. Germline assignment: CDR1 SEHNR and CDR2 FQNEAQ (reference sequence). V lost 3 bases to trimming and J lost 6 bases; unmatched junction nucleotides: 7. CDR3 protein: CASSFPGTGAPEAFF. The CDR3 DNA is TGTGCCAGCAGCTTCCCCGGGACAGGGGCCCCTGAAGCTTTCTTT. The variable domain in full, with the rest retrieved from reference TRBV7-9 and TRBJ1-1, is DTGVSQNPRHKITKRGQNVTFRCDPISEHNRLYWYRQTLGQGPEFLTYFQNEAQLEKSRLLSDRFSAERPKGSFSTLEIQRTEQGDSAMYLCASSFPGTGAPEAFFGQGTRLTVV.